This TCR beta chain was retrieved from a study of CD8+ T cells in alopecia areata. Study background: Tofacitinib ran 6 to 18 months, followed by 6 months off drug. Overall study results and limits: On tofacitinib, scalp clonality and expanded CD8+ clones among top 100 fell significantly. Patients shared TCRs less clearly than mice did, possibly for HLA-related reasons. In scalp samples, resident alphabeta T cells of normal skin are also sequenced.

Specified treatment: oral pan-JAK inhibitor, 5-10 mg twice daily. Trimming cost V 5 bases and J 6 bases; bases outside gene matches: 11. The CDR3 is made up of 16 amino acids. This clone was recorded a few times. The antigen is unknown. Sequencing relied on a cDNA template that was reverse transcribed from extracted RNA. Some clones are missing from TCRdb's copy, which holds only in-frame ones; the method was immunoSEQ multiplex PCR. The sample lists roughly 220,000 clones, approximately 65% occurring once. The specimen was CD4+ T cells sorted from blood, collected at roughly week 45, from a patient treated with tofacitinib. This receptor was identified in a human donor with alopecia areata. This sequence joins TRBV23-1 and TRBJ1-2, with TRBD1 identical over 11 bases. Being an ORF, TRBV23-1 has a function that is uncertain. Here the CDR3 reads CASSMEVSDRGHGYTF. The CDR3 nucleotides read TGCGCCAGCAGTATGGAAGTTTCGGACAGGGGGCATGGCTACACCTTC.